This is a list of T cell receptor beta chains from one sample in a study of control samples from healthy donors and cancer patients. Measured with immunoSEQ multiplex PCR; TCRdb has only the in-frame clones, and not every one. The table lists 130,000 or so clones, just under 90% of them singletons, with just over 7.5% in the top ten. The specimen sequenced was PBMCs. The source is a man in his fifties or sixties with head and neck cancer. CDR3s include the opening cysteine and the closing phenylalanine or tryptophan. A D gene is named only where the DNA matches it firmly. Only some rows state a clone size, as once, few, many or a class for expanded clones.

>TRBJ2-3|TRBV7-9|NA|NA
TGTGCCAGCAGCTTATCGACAGAATTCACAGATACGCAGTATTTT
CASSLSTEFTDTQYF
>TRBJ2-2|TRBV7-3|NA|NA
TGTGCCAGCAGTCAGGACCCGGTGGGCGGCGCCGGGGAGCTGTTTTTT
CASSQDPVGGAGELFF
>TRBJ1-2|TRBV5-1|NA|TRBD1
TGCGCCAGCAGCTTCGCAGGGGGGGACTATGGCTACACCTTC
CASSFAGGDYGYTF
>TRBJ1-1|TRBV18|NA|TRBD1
TGTGCCAGCTCCTCCCTCGACAGGGCATCTGAAGCTTTCTTT
CASSSLDRASEAFF
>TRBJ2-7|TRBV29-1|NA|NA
TGCAGCGTTGAAACGCGGGACTACGAGCAGTACTTC
CSVETRDYEQYF
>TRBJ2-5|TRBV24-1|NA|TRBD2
TGTGCCACCAGTGACCCCAGTCGGGGGGGAGAGACCCAGTACTTC
CATSDPSRGGETQYF
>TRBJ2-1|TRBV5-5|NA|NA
TGTGCCAGCAGCTTGACTAGATCCCCGAGCTCCTACAATGAGCAGTTCTTC
CASSLTRSPSSYNEQFF
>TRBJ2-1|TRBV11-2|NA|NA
TGTGCCAGCAGCTTAAAAAGCAATGAGCAGTTCTTC
CASSLKSNEQFF
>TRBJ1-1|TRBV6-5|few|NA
TGTGCCAGCTTGAACAGACCGATGAACACTGAAGCTTTCTTT
CASLNRPMNTEAFF
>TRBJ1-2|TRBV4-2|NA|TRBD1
TGTGCCAGCAGCCAGGATGGACAGGGGGCTGGGTATGGCTACACCTTC
CASSQDGQGAGYGYTF
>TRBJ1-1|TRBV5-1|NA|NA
TGCGCCAGCAGCTTGGATCGGGTAAACACTGAAGCTTTCTTT
CASSLDRVNTEAFF
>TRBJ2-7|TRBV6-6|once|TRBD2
TGTGCCAGCAGTGACCCTAGCGGATACTACGAGCAGTACTTC
CASSDPSGYYEQYF
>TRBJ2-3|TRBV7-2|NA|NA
TGTGCCAGCAGCTTACAGGGGCCCCCTAGCACAGATACGCAGTATTTT
CASSLQGPPSTDTQYF